The sequence of this T cell receptor beta chain was determined in a study of T-cell memory formation after mild COVID-19. Study information: TCR clusters mostly belonged to single donors.

TCRdb analysed the 5' RACE reads with MiXCR anew, one entry per CDR3 protein. The sample includes 350,000 to 450,000 distinct CDR3 sequences, approximately 20% of them seen just once. Regarding this clonotype: Its cognate antigen is unknown.

Study-wide points: Contracting CD4+ clones were located mainly in CM and EM, and CD8+ clones in EMRA. Pre-infection memory carried some responding clones, suggesting that cross-reactive memory joined. Later expanders leaned CD4+, whereas clones that contracted between day 15 and 85 were balanced CD4/CD8.

V lost 2 bases, J lost 5 bases, and 7 bases lay in between. The CDR3 has 13 residues. This clonotype was obtained from an adult woman who had mild COVID-19 (a few samples of this study predate the infection). Cell type and time point are not known. Source material: PBMCs or a T cell subset sorted from them (not recorded which). This chain links TRBV12-3 or TRBV12-4 with TRBJ2-4; TRBD1 or TRBD2 may be the D gene (5 bases each). CDR3 nucleotide sequence: TGTGCCAGCAGTTTAATGGGGGAAAACATTCAGTACTTC. This sequence encodes CASSLMGENIQYF.